This is a list of T cell receptor beta chains from one sample in a study of early T cells in non-severe SARS-CoV-2 infection. TCRdb re-called the 5' RACE reads through MiXCR, storing one row per CDR3 protein. In the table there are about 70,000 distinct CDR3 sequences, more than 10% of which are singletons. Sequences were derived from whole blood, sampled at baseline. These receptor sequences come from an adult who was a healthcare worker with PCR-confirmed SARS-CoV-2 infection or an uninfected control (not recorded which). The donor label of this sample is uncertain. The CDR3 runs from the conserved cysteine through the conserved F or W. A D gene is named only where the DNA matches it firmly. Expanded clones get a size class; other rows say once, few or many, or leave the size out.

J gene	D gene	V gene	clone size	CDR3 protein	CDR3 DNA
TRBJ1-2	-	TRBV21-1	-	CASSKVAGYTF	TGTGCCAGCAGCAAAGTGGCCGGCTACACCTTC
TRBJ2-3	TRBD1	TRBV3-1	-	CASSRWDRVPDTQYF	TGTGCCAGCAGCCGTTGGGACAGGGTCCCAGATACGCAGTATTTT
TRBJ2-7	TRBD2	TRBV5-1	few	CASSLGLAPYEQYF	TGCGCCAGCAGCCTGGGACTAGCGCCATACGAGCAGTACTTC
TRBJ2-1	-	TRBV2	few	CASSEGWGGPDCF	TGTGCCAGCAGTGAGGGTTGGGGAGGCCCAGATTGCTTC
TRBJ2-3	-	TRBV20-1	few	CSAATRGAGADTQYF	TGCAGTGCTGCGACCCGGGGGGCCGGGGCAGATACGCAGTATTTT
TRBJ1-5	TRBD1	TRBV10-3	few	CAISDSGGRQPQHF	TGTGCCATCAGTGATTCAGGGGGCCGTCAGCCCCAGCATTTT
TRBJ2-7	-	TRBV20-1	many	CSATWEDHYEQYF	TGCAGTGCTACCTGGGAGGATCACTACGAGCAGTACTTC
TRBJ2-5	-	TRBV27	few	CASSLRDTQETQYF	TGTGCCAGCAGTTTAAGGGACACCCAAGAGACCCAGTACTTC
TRBJ2-1	TRBD2	TRBV4-2	-	CASSQPGTSGRAKEQFF	TGTGCCAGCAGCCAACCCGGGACTAGCGGGAGGGCAAAGGAGCAGTTCTTC
TRBJ2-3	-	TRBV12-3/TRBV12-4	many	CASSQTRDTQYF	TGTGCCAGCAGCCAAACTAGAGATACGCAGTATTTT
TRBJ2-3	TRBD2	TRBV7-2	-	CASSYMGTSGAQYF	TGTGCCAGCAGCTATATGGGGACTAGCGGGGCGCAGTATTTT
TRBJ1-2	-	TRBV21-1	many	CASSKSSLTYGEGYTF	TGTGCCAGCAGCAAGAGTTCACTGACTTACGGTGAGGGCTACACCTTC
TRBJ1-2	-	TRBV12-3/TRBV12-4	many	CASSFGGGGYTF	TGTGCCAGCAGTTTTGGCGGAGGGGGCTACACCTTC
TRBJ1-6	-	TRBV7-9	many	CASSLALGVESPLHF	TGTGCCAGCAGCTTAGCTTTGGGAGTTGAATCACCCCTCCACTTT
TRBJ2-3	TRBD2	TRBV7-2	many	CASSLKRGVRTDTQYF	TGTGCCAGCAGCTTAAAGCGGGGGGTCCGCACAGATACGCAGTATTTT
TRBJ1-1	-	TRBV12-3/TRBV12-4	many	CASGAGNTEAFF	TGTGCCAGCGGCGCGGGGAACACTGAAGCTTTCTTT
TRBJ1-6	-	TRBV12-3/TRBV12-4	few	CASSLADINSPLHF	TGTGCCAGCAGTTTGGCGGACATTAATTCACCCCTCCACTTT